This TCR beta chain was captured by sequencing in a study of cytomegalovirus exposure and HLA in healthy donors listed by TCRdb under 2017. Context from the whole study: According to an earlier analysis of a few hundred of the donors, about 179 million T cells yielded approximately 120 million unique TCR beta sequences and around 300 Gb of sequence data. An early release that covered 500 to 800 HLA-typed donors contained approximately 300 gigabases of sequencing data and around 85 million unique TCR sequences. Of the roughly 400 genotyped donors, roughly 80% were placed in the genetic ancestry cluster associated with self-reported Caucasian donors. The study aimed to test whether signatures of past pathogen exposure could be identified by cataloging public T cell receptors. The study used immunosequencing to profile the T cell repertoires of hundreds of subjects and linked those repertoires to cytomegalovirus serostatus. A separate validation cohort of 100 to 150 different subjects was used in addition to the approximately 670-subject first cohort. The study combined high-throughput TCR immunosequencing, statistical association of individual TCRs with disease status, and machine learning to predict cytomegalovirus infection status. A later analysis re-examined previously published TCR beta repertoires from several hundred donors and added high-resolution HLA genotyping to investigate patterns of TCR occurrence. Rather than drawing on any new phenotypic data, the later analysis identified candidate immune exposures from TCR beta sequences and the way those sequences occurred across donors. An earlier analysis of 587 of the donors applied high-throughput TCR beta sequencing to assess whether each TCR beta V gene segment acted as functional or pseudogenic. Donor age, sex, ethnicity and CMV serostatus were compiled together with the repertoire data. A later genetic analysis took genome-wide SNP genotypes for about 65% of the roughly 670 donors and used that subset as a discovery cohort. All discovery cohort repertoires had been generated using a single sequencing platform. HLA typing covered class I and class II loci at four-digit resolution. The number of typed donors differed by locus: roughly 620-630 for A, B, C, DRB1 and DQB1; some 500 for DQA1; approximately 600 for DPA1; and roughly 470 for DPB1. Several DR-DQ haplotypes were handled as single units for association and clustering because linkage in the cohort was strong. Among about 360 genotyped donors of the cohort, an average of about 240,000 unique TCR beta nucleotide sequences were sequenced per donor, 15% to 20% of them non-productive.

Here is what the overall study found, with its caveats: Compared with equally common non-associated chains, HLA-associated TCR beta chains in a later analysis were more clonally expanded and had lower generation probabilities. Some IMGT-functional V segments, including TRBV6-2 and TRBV6-3, could not be distinguished by the 87-base-pair reads and were therefore excluded. Immune exposure information for the cohort was limited to CMV serostatus. In a later analysis, most CMV-associated TCR beta chains were found to appear HLA-restricted, with HLA associations seemingly driven largely by CMV exposure. According to a later genetic analysis, donors in an Asian-associated ancestry cluster had fewer N-insertions in productive TCRs than the approximately 670-donor mean. HLA typing was unavailable for some donors at each locus, so association tests used only the typed subset. A few of the identified cytomegalovirus-associated TCR beta chains were confirmed in vitro to be specific for cytomegalovirus antigens. Specific HLA alleles were associated with about 17,000 TCR beta sequences at a false discovery rate of 0.05 in a later analysis. In a later analysis, several top co-occurrence clusters were reported to appear linked to parvovirus B19, influenza, CMV and Epstein-Barr virus. The study gave a list of under 200 TCR beta chains associated with cytomegalovirus. V-gene and J-gene trimming of TCR beta chains was associated with a missense DCLRE1C variant in a later genetic analysis, and the association was replicated in an independent cohort. Linkage disequilibrium might explain the correlated functional status among segregating V segments, but an unknown experimental factor could not be ruled out. It was suggested by the authors that the approach could potentially be generalized to other disease states and immunological phenotypes. Broadly in line with IMGT annotations, most TCR beta V segments showed up in productive rearrangements about 87% or about 30% of the time in an earlier analysis of approximately 640 of the donors. A further reported finding was that TCR beta sequences accurately predicted the HLA-A and HLA-B alleles for most subjects in the first cohort. The classifier was reported to diagnose cytomegalovirus status with high specificity and sensitivity in both the original cohort and the validation cohort. Across donors, most TCR sequences were observed very rarely, whereas some public TCRs were present in many individuals. According to a later analysis, TCR association rates differed among HLA loci, with DRB1 alleles showing the most associated TCRs and HLA-C alleles showing the fewest. Roughly uniform sequencing depth across donors was assumed in presence/absence analyses, although this assumption may not hold. When HLA alleles, especially DR and DQ, strongly co-occurred, TCR associations were difficult to assign to individual alleles. A group of highly shared sequence variants was considered likely to be a technical artifact of the sequencing pipeline. Because counts were too low, some 17 rarely observed V segments, including chromosome 9 orphons, were excluded from the earlier analysis of about 500 of the donors. The cohort was sequenced for TCR beta chains only, and without alpha or paired-chain data the features that could be detected were limited.

Trimming removed 4 bases from V and 2 bases from J, leaving 13 bases between the germline ends. Taken from the germline V gene, the CDR1 and CDR2 loops are SQVTM and ANQGSEA. The CDR3 sequence holds 14 residues, the cysteine and phenylalanine included. Only the CDR3 part of the read is kept: 42 bases, read in frame from the first base. The cohort was made up of approximately 700 healthy bone marrow donors. All cohort members were sampled while nominally healthy, although unrecorded immune exposures were likely present. The donor tested CMV seronegative, placing the donor among the 352 seronegative members of the cohort. Each donor provided a peripheral blood sample, and peripheral blood mononuclear cells were used for TCR beta sequencing. The Qiagen DNeasy Blood Extraction Kit was used to extract genomic DNA from the blood cell samples. Library preparation employed the immunoSEQ multiplex PCR assay. For the multiplex PCR, a mixture combining 60 forward primers for TCR Vbeta segments and 13 reverse primers for TCR Jbeta segments was used. The CDR3 region of rearranged TCR beta genes was amplified from genomic DNA with a multiplex PCR assay. The amplified TCR beta libraries were sequenced on the Illumina HiSeq System as 87-base-pair reads. Per the source publication's procedure: A later analysis counted some 80 million unique TCR beta chains across the 500 to 850 repertoires, and 9.5 million to 11 million of these chains were shared by at least two donors. A nearest-neighbor algorithm error-corrected the raw reads and collapsed the reads into unique sequences, merging closely related sequences to remove PCR and sequencing errors. Alignment of CDR3 sequences to IMGT reference sequences was used to assign V, D and J gene segments. For a sequence to be retained, at least a six-nucleotide match to both a V gene segment and a J gene segment was required. A rearrangement was called productive if the CDR3 had no stop codons and remained in frame with V and J, and every other rearrangement was called non-productive. Following IMGT convention, CDR3 was defined as the stretch from the second conserved V-encoded cysteine up to the conserved J-encoded phenylalanine. In an earlier analysis of approximately 590 of the donors, sequences lacking an unambiguous match to a single V gene segment were excluded. In an earlier analysis of approximately 550 of the donors, V segments were called functional above 56.7% productive rearrangements and were called segregating when the between-donor standard deviation exceeded 5%. A statistical classification framework was built for diagnosing cytomegalovirus status from the catalog of TCR beta chain sequences. In a later analysis, TCR nucleotide sequences were compared against IMGT/GENE-DB human TR gene sequences so that V and J genes could be assigned. The TCRdist pipeline was used in a later analysis to assign CDR3 sequences and most-parsimonious VDJ recombination scenarios. A later analysis defined each TCR beta chain by its CDR3 amino acid sequence plus V-gene family, and excluded reads lacking a unique V-gene family. As a way to deal with suspected cross-contamination and a sequencing artifact, a later analysis dropped hundreds of nucleotide sequences that were highly shared and had low generation probability. In a later analysis, a clonal expansion index for each public chain was calculated from normalized within-repertoire ranks of inferred template counts. In a later analysis, generation probabilities were computed using a VDJ recombination model fitted to out-of-frame rearrangements, and the results were checked against IGoR. A later analysis scored TCR-TCR, TCR-HLA and TCR-CMV co-occurrence with hypergeometric tests, applying a repertoire-size bias correction to TCR pairs. To estimate false discovery rates, a later analysis permuted the HLA or CMV assignments 20 times. A later analysis grouped co-occurring TCRs with DBSCAN, adding TCRdist sequence similarity when clustering within HLA-allele-positive subsets. Repertoires with fewer than 30,000 or more than 120,000 public chains were left out of co-occurrence clustering, as were roughly five repertoires with anomalous nucleotide sharing. TCRdb took over this immuneACCESS table, retaining in-frame rearrangements with V and J assigned. Such tables are incomplete; in checked studies, under half of the missing clones stem from an unresolved V gene, and the remainder is unexplained. The V and J calls and the clone size are those of that table, but D and trimming were determined from the DNA. The sample table lists 250,000 to 300,000 clones, over 90% of them with a count of one. The ten biggest clones cover around 1.7% of the sample.

On this clone itself: No antigen is known for it. No much larger clone is present one base from it, and per-base qualities are unavailable.

The source of this sequence is a girl aged 2 to 10 in good health and CMV-seronegative. The V and J segments used are TRBV29-1 and TRBJ2-3, with a weak D call of TRBD2 (6 bases match). Input material: PBMCs. The DNA is TGCAGCGTTGGACTAGATTGGTTCACAGATACGCAGTATTTT. Its amino acids are CSVGLDWFTDTQYF.